This TCR beta chain was retrieved from a study of identical twins. Study-wide results and limits: Memory repertoires showed no such pattern, whereas abundant cord blood beta clonotypes carried fewer insertions. Within beta out-of-frame sequences, the excess sharing observed between twins was weaker.

The CDR3 length is 14 residues. V gave up 4 bases and J gave up 6 bases, with 14 bases separating them. Looked up from germline, CDR1 is SGDLS and CDR2 is YYNGEE. As to this clonotype: The antigen is unknown.

Template switching introduced a universal primer site, and the cDNA bore unique molecular identifiers. One entry per CDR3 protein, called by TCRdb with MiXCR from the 5' RACE reads. Here the sample spans about 340,000 distinct CDR3 sequences, approximately 8.7% being singletons. The sequenced sample was naive T cells sorted from blood. The V and J genes are TRBV9 and TRBJ2-1; TRBD1 or TRBD2 may be the D gene (5 bases each). The clonotype comes from a woman between 50 and 59 years old in good health. CDR3 region: CASSRGSDRNEQFF. CDR3 sequence (DNA): TGTGCCAGCAGCCGGGGCTCGGACCGCAATGAGCAGTTCTTC. Drawing the rest from reference TRBV9 and TRBJ2-1, the complete variable domain is DSGVTQTPKHLITATGQRVTLRCSPRSGDLSVYWYQQSLDQGLQFLIQYYNGEERAKGNILERFSAQQFPDLHSELNLSSLELGDSALYFCASSRGSDRNEQFFGPGTRLTVL.